This note documents a single T cell receptor (beta chain) sequence. The data were obtained in a study of CD8+CD57+ T cells in acquired aplastic anemia. An expansion of CD8+CD57+ cells by flow cytometry had been shown in patients chosen for sequencing. Germline V gene data show CDR1 as LNHDA and CDR2 as SQIVND (reference sequence). This CDR3 comprises 11 residues. The ends were cut back, 3 bases at V and 4 bases at J, with 2 bases in the middle. It was genomic DNA that served as the template for profiling TCR beta VDJ and CDR3. TCRdb analysed the reads with MiXCR anew, one entry per CDR3 protein. In the table there are 200,000 to 300,000 distinct CDR3 sequences, roughly 82% of which are singletons.

Input material: sorted CD4+, CD8+, or CD8+CD57+ T cells (not recorded which) from PBMCs. This rearrangement joins TRBV19 to TRBJ2-3, with D uncertain. The sequence came from a human donor with aplastic anemia. CDR3 sequence: CASSIADTQYF. CDR3 DNA: TGTGCCAGTAGTATTGCAGATACGCAGTATTTT. Full variable domain (missing parts from reference TRBV19 and TRBJ2-3): DGGITQSPKYLFRKEGQNVTLSCEQNLNHDAMYWYRQDPGQGLRLIYYSQIVNDFQKGDIAEGYSVSREKKESFPLTVTSAQKNPTAFYLCASSIADTQYFGPGTRLTVL.